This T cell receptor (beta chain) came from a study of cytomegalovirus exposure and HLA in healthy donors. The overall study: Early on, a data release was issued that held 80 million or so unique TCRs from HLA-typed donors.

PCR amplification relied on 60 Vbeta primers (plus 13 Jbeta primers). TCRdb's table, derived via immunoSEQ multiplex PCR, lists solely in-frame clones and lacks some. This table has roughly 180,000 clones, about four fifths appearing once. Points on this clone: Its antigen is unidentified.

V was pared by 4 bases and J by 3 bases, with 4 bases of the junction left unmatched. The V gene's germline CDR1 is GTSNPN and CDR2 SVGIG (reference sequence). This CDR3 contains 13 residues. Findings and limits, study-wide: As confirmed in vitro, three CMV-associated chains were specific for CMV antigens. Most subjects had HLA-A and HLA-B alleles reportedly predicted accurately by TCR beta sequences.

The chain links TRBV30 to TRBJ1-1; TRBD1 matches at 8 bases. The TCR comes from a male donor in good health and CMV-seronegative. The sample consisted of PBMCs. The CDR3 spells CAWTWTGYTEAFF. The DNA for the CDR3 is TGTGCCTGGACTTGGACAGGGTACACTGAAGCTTTCTTT.